Listed here are 29 T cell receptor beta chains from one sample, sequenced in a study of T cells after yellow fever vaccination. TCRdb redid the calling of the 5' RACE reads with MiXCR, one entry per CDR3 protein. The sample carries fewer than 350,000 distinct CDR3 sequences, more than 8.5% recorded once. The specimen comprised PBMCs, sampled on the day of the first yellow fever vaccination. All receptors come from a man younger than 35 who received the YFV17D yellow fever vaccine.

Ten or more counts support this clonotype. The chain employs TRBV9 and TRBJ2-2; D may be TRBD1 (6 bases). CDR1 is SGDLS, CDR2 YYNGEE, per germline. The germline V and J ends were trimmed by 1 base and 3 bases, with 10 bases remaining between them. The CDR3 loop spans 15 amino acids. The CDR3 sequence: CASSVSGQYTGELFF. The CDR3, as DNA: TGTGCCAGCAGCGTATCCGGACAGTACACCGGGGAGCTGTTTTTT. Together with reference TRBV9 and TRBJ2-2, the CDR3 gives the full variable domain: DSGVTQTPKHLITATGQRVTLRCSPRSGDLSVYWYQQSLDQGLQFLIQYYNGEERAKGNILERFSAQQFPDLHSELNLSSLELGDSALYFCASSVSGQYTGELFFGEGSRLTVL.

The chain links TRBV7-9 to TRBJ2-7, with TRBD2 identical over 9 bases. J gave up 5 bases and V 5 bases, and 7 bases lay outside the gene matches. The germline V gene encodes CDR1 SEHNR and CDR2 FQNEAQ (reference sequence). The CDR3 loop spans 14 amino acids. The CDR3 region is CASSPRGGSDEQYV. The DNA for the CDR3 is TGTGCCAGCAGCCCGCGGGGGGGTAGCGACGAGCAGTACGTC.

The chain is built from TRBV4-3 and TRBJ1-4; 9 bases map to TRBD1. V shed 0 bases and J 10 bases; nucleotides not matched to a gene: 0. The CDR3 consists of 13 residues. From germline, CDR1 is LGHNA and CDR2 YSLEER. The CDR3 here is CASSQETGGKLFF. CDR3 DNA sequence: TGCGCCAGCAGCCAAGAGACAGGGGGAAAACTGTTTTTT.

This clonotype has a handful of counts. At one end, the junction sequence differs from germline, possibly due to a read error. V is TRBV5-1 and J is TRBJ2-1, with 10 bases aligning to TRBD2. CDR3 length: 13 residues. Germline CDR1 reads SGHRS; CDR2 reads YFSETQ. CDR3 protein: CASSPSDGAGGPF. As DNA, the CDR3 is TGCGCCAGCAGCCCCTCAGATGGAGCGGGGGGGCCCTTC. Full variable domain (missing parts from reference TRBV5-1 and TRBJ2-1): KAGVTQTPRYLIKTRGQQVTLSCSPISGHRSVSWYQQTPGQGLQFLFEYFSETQRNKGNFPGRFSGRQFSNSRSEMNVSTLELGDSALYLCASSPSDGAGGPFGPGTRLTVL.

In DNA, the CDR3 is TGCGCCAGCAGCTCGGGTTGGCAAGAGACCCAGTACTTC. Translating gives CASSSGWQETQYF. The gene calls are TRBV5-1 and TRBJ2-5; D is unresolved. The CDR3 consists of 13 residues. Germline V CDR1 and CDR2: SGHRS, YFSETQ. V shed 3 bases and J shed 2 bases, with 8 bases lying between them.

The table lists this clonotype with many counts. V usage is TRBV20-1 and J usage is TRBJ2-2, with TRBD1 matching over 7 bases. The CDR3 extends over 16 amino acids. Germline values: CDR1 DFQATT, CDR2 SNEGSKA (reference sequence). After removal of 7 bases from V and 5 bases from J, the junction contained 16 bases not matched to a gene. The CDR3 loop reads CSVPARQGVDTGELFF. The CDR3 nucleotides are TGCAGTGTCCCGGCACGCCAGGGGGTGGATACCGGGGAGCTGTTTTTT.

Only a few counts were recorded for this clonotype. The chain recombines TRBV27 with TRBJ2-5; 9 bases match TRBD1. In germline, CDR1 is MNHEY, CDR2 SMNVEV (reference sequence). The CDR3 runs 13 residues. V shed 8 bases and J 6 bases; nucleotides not matched to a gene: 7. The CDR3 is CASGWTGDQTQYF. CDR3 DNA sequence: TGTGCCAGCGGATGGACAGGGGACCAGACCCAGTACTTC.

The table lists this clonotype with many counts. J is TRBJ2-3 and V is TRBV20-1; tentatively, D is TRBD1 or TRBD2 (6 bases each). Germline V gene data show CDR1 as DFQATT and CDR2 as SNEGSKA (reference sequence). The CDR3 spans 14 residues. Trimming pared 2 bases from V and 3 bases from J, leaving 12 bases between. CDR3 in amino acids: CSARKGGATDTQYF. CDR3 nucleotides: TGCAGTGCTAGAAAGGGGGGCGCAACAGATACGCAGTATTTT.

This clonotype was found a few times. The chain carries TRBV7-6 and TRBJ1-4, with TRBD1 matching over 7 bases. Germline CDR1 reads SGHVS; CDR2 reads FNYEAQ. J gave up 4 bases and V 1 base, and 3 bases lay outside the gene matches. The length of the CDR3 is 15 residues. CDR3 loop: CASSLEGDSNEKLFF. The CDR3 coding sequence is TGTGCCAGCAGCTTAGAAGGGGACAGTAATGAAAAACTGTTTTTT.

V usage is TRBV6-1 and J usage is TRBJ2-3, with TRBD2 matching over 11 bases. With V trimmed by 6 bases and J by 1 base, 6 bases remained unmatched. Germline V gene sequence: CDR1 MNHNS, CDR2 SASEGT. The CDR3 contains 16 residues. CDR3 bases: TGTGCCAGCAGGGCTAGCGGGGGGTTTCGCACAGATACGCAGTATTTT. Protein: CASRASGGFRTDTQYF.

In its sample, this clonotype was seen a few times. The chain has TRBV14 and TRBJ2-7; D not resolved. V was clipped by 1 base and J by 5 bases, with 12 bases between them. The germline V gene has CDR1 SGHDN and CDR2 FVKESK. This CDR3 spans 14 amino acids. The CDR3 DNA is TGTGCCAGCAGCCAAGGCTCCCCCTCGGACGAGCAGTACTTC. The encoded protein is CASSQGSPSDEQYF.

This chain connects TRBV5-1 to TRBJ2-7; TRBD1 or TRBD2 may be the D gene (5 bases each). Trimming removed 1 base at V and 5 bases at J, with 16 bases between. The CDR3 sequence is 15 residues long. Germline CDR1 SGHRS, CDR2 YFSETQ. The CDR3 nucleotides are TGCGCCAGCAGCTTGCTGACGGACATTAGCGACGAGCAGTACTTC. Protein sequence: CASSLLTDISDEQYF.

This clonotype was seen more than once but under ten times. The chain couples TRBV10-3 to TRBJ1-3; no definite D call. The CDR3 consists of 15 residues. The V end lost 4 bases, the J end lost 0 bases, and 10 bases lay between the germline ends. Germline values: CDR1 ENHRY, CDR2 SYGVKD. The DNA for the CDR3 is TGTGCCATCAGTGGAAACCTAAACTCTGGAAACACCATATATTTT. Its protein is CAISGNLNSGNTIYF.

The V call is TRBV5-4, the J call TRBJ2-1; D not resolved. Germline CDR1 is SGHNT and CDR2 is YYREEE (reference sequence). This CDR3 contains 17 residues. Trimming removed 0 bases at V and 5 bases at J, with 18 bases between. In DNA, the CDR3 is TGTGCCAGCAGCTTGGAAAGTCTCCTGATTACTAACAATGAGCAGTTCTTC. It encodes CASSLESLLITNNEQFF.

This clonotype has only one observation. The chain couples TRBV12-3 or TRBV12-4 to TRBJ2-3, with 10 bases fitting TRBD2. The length of the CDR3 is 16 residues. V lost 7 bases, J lost 3 bases, and 10 bases stayed unmatched. The CDR3 reads CASMRAGGLRTDTQYF. The CDR3 DNA reads TGTGCCAGCATGCGAGCGGGGGGGTTGAGGACAGATACGCAGTATTTT.

In this sample, this clonotype turned up a few times. This chain connects TRBV6-1 to TRBJ1-1; D call uncertain. The CDR3 is 14 residues long. V gave up 6 bases and J gave up 2 bases, with 13 bases separating them. CDR1 is MNHNS and CDR2 is SASEGT in the germline V gene. This chain's CDR3 is CASSEDLHNTEAFF. CDR3 in DNA: TGTGCCAGCAGCGAGGACCTCCATAACACTGAAGCTTTCTTT.

The V gene is TRBV24-1, the J gene TRBJ2-2; TRBD1 matches at 7 bases. The CDR3 loop spans 15 amino acids. Germline values: CDR1 KGHDR, CDR2 SFDVKD. V lost 12 bases, J lost 4 bases, and 13 bases stayed unmatched. CDR3 DNA sequence: TGTGCCGCCTCTCCACCGGGACAGTCCACCGGGGAGCTGTTTTTT. It yields the protein CAASPPGQSTGELFF.

There are a few counts of this clonotype. The rearrangement uses TRBV20-1 and TRBJ2-6; D may be TRBD1 (5 bases). Germline assignment: CDR1 DFQATT and CDR2 SNEGSKA (reference sequence). V gave up 5 bases and J gave up 0 bases, with 14 bases separating them. There are 16 residues in the CDR3. In DNA form, the CDR3 reads TGCAGTGCTCCGACAGTGAGATACTCTGGGGCCAACGTCCTGACTTTC. Translation: CSAPTVRYSGANVLTF.

Ten or more counts support this clonotype. The chain couples TRBV7-9 to TRBJ1-1, with TRBD1 identical over 8 bases. With V trimmed by 5 bases and J by 4 bases, 12 bases remained unmatched. This CDR3 is 16 amino acids long. From germline, CDR1 is SEHNR and CDR2 FQNEAQ (reference sequence). The CDR3 DNA follows: TGTGCCAGCAGCGTGCGGGCAGGGGGCCCGGGCACTGAAGCTTTCTTT. Translating gives CASSVRAGGPGTEAFF.

The chain carries TRBV12-3 or TRBV12-4 and TRBJ1-2, with D perhaps matching TRBD1 (6 bases). V was clipped by 7 bases and J by 4 bases, with 13 bases between them. The CDR3 spans 13 residues. The CDR3 sequence is CASTPGGGYGYTF. The DNA for the CDR3 is TGTGCCAGCACTCCCGGGGGCGGCTATGGCTACACCTTC.

The table lists this clonotype with many counts. The chain joins TRBV7-2 to TRBJ2-7; possibly TRBD1 or TRBD2 for D (5 bases each). CDR3 length equals 16 residues. The V end lost 5 bases, the J end lost 2 bases, and 19 bases lay between the germline ends. Germline V gives CDR1 SGHTA, CDR2 FQGNSA. CDR3 in amino acids: CASSLRPGLSAYEQYF. CDR3 nucleotide sequence: TGTGCCAGCAGCCTACGTCCGGGGCTATCAGCCTACGAGCAGTACTTC.

The chain couples TRBV7-6 to TRBJ2-5, with D possibly matching TRBD2 (6 bases). This CDR3 has 17 residues. V lost 3 bases and J lost 0, with 17 bases in between. CDR1 is SGHVS, CDR2 FNYEAQ, per germline. For the CDR3, the DNA is TGTGCCAGCAGCTTTCGGCTAGCGCGGGACTACCAAGAGACCCAGTACTTC. Translated: CASSFRLARDYQETQYF.

The table lists this clonotype with many counts. The chain recombines TRBV12-3 or TRBV12-4 with TRBJ2-5; the D gene is possibly TRBD2 (5 bases). The CDR3 is 11 amino acids. Deletions cut 3 bases from V and 7 bases from J, with 6 bases between. In DNA, the CDR3 is TGTGCCAGCAGTTTTGAGGGGACCCAGTACTTC. Amino acids: CASSFEGTQYF.

This clonotype was recorded a few times. The V and J genes are TRBV15 and TRBJ2-1; D tentatively reads TRBD1 or TRBD2 (5 bases each). Germline lookup yields CDR1 LNHNV and CDR2 YYDKDF (reference sequence). The CDR3 is made up of 16 amino acids. Trimming left V 0 bases short and J 5 bases short, with 14 bases between. The CDR3 loop reads CATSRDLGTVNNEQFF. Here the CDR3 DNA reads TGTGCCACCAGCAGAGATCTAGGGACGGTAAACAATGAGCAGTTCTTC.

The CDR3 here is CASSLVRGPLAKNIQYF. The CDR3 DNA follows: TGTGCCAGCAGCTTAGTTCGTGGACCCCTAGCCAAAAACATTCAGTACTTC. This chain links TRBV7-8 with TRBJ2-4; D is ambiguous. V lost 1 base to trimming and J lost 0 bases, with 13 bases between them. The germline V gene encodes CDR1 SGHVS and CDR2 FQNEAQ. This CDR3 contains 17 residues.

This clonotype has only a few counts. This sequence joins TRBV28 and TRBJ2-5; perhaps TRBD2 as D (6 bases). Trimming took 5 bases from V and 3 from J, leaving 10 bases between them. The germline gives CDR1 MDHEN, CDR2 SYDVKM. The CDR3 consists of 13 residues. The CDR3 here is CASSTRGKETQYF. CDR3 coding DNA: TGTGCCAGCAGTACCCGGGGGAAAGAGACCCAGTACTTC. The full variable domain, rest sourced from reference TRBV28 and TRBJ2-5, is DVKVTQSSRYLVKRTGEKVFLECVQDMDHENMFWYRQDPGLGLRLIYFSYDVKMKEKGDIPEGYSVSREKKERFSLILESASTNQTSMYLCASSTRGKETQYFGPGTRLLVL.

This clonotype was recorded a few times. This chain connects TRBV27 to TRBJ1-5; the match to TRBD1 covers 7 bases. The germline CDR1 and CDR2 sequences are MNHEY and SMNVEV (reference sequence). CDR3 length equals 14 residues. Trimming took 5 bases from V and 7 from J; bases not matched to a gene: 8. The CDR3 DNA follows: TGTGCCAGCAGTCGAGACAGGGAGGAACAGCCCCAGCATTTT. Protein sequence: CASSRDREEQPQHF.

The V gene is TRBV7-2, the J gene TRBJ1-5; D call uncertain. The ends were cut back, 1 base at V and 2 bases at J, with 9 bases in the middle. The CDR3 runs 15 residues. The germline V gene has CDR1 SGHTA and CDR2 FQGNSA. CDR3 protein: CASSLDGYGNQPQHF. Here the CDR3 DNA reads TGTGCCAGCAGCTTAGATGGCTATGGCAATCAGCCCCAGCATTTT.

This clonotype has a handful of counts. V and J are TRBV20-1 and TRBJ2-4, with D unclear. V lost 8 bases and J lost 2, with 7 bases in between. The CDR3 extends over 11 amino acids. In germline, CDR1 is DFQATT, CDR2 SNEGSKA (reference sequence). The CDR3 DNA reads TGCAGTTTCTACTCCAAAAACATTCAGTACTTC. Translation: CSFYSKNIQYF.